This T cell receptor beta chain emerged from a study of blood T cell repertoires in COVID-19 (dated by TCRdb to about 2020). At the level of the whole study: Collaborator samples came from the United States, Italy and Spain and covered acute and convalescent phases of COVID-19. The material from the prospective study consisted of cDNA or gDNA derived from T cells, B-cell-depleted T cells, or PBMCs. Subjects who had been exposed to COVID-19, were actively infected with it, or had recovered from it provided the deeply sampled blood TCRbeta repertoires that made up the dataset. A freely available public database, intended as a resource for researchers studying the immune response to SARS-CoV-2, is where the repertoires were released. The samples were drawn from the first 160 participants of the ongoing ImmuneRACE study and from 950 to 1,500 subjects provided by 6 global collaborators. A de-identified subject ID, COVID-19 status, age in years and sex were almost always included in the sample metadata. Where available, HLA class I and class II types were taken from metadata supplied by the sample provider and were not determined by assay-based typing. On the study overall, not on this receptor specifically: Clinical and demographic metadata were provided uncurated, with the amount varying by source and participant.

Samples from volunteer blood donors who had recovered from COVID-19 were contributed by a second Seattle source. Each collaborating institution followed its own protocols to collect whole blood in K2EDTA tubes. Collaborator samples were shipped for TCRbeta analysis as frozen whole blood, isolated PBMCs, or DNA extracted from either sample type. Regarding this clone: Its target antigen remains unknown. Base qualities were left out, and no much larger clone turns up one base away.

CDR1 and CDR2, looked up from the germline V gene, are SGHDT and YYEEEE. V loses 4 bases, J loses 2 bases, and the germline ends lie 16 bases apart. The CDR3 numbers 16 residues from cysteine through phenylalanine. Only the CDR3 part of the read is kept: 48 bases, read in frame from the first base. The immunoSEQ Assay, a bias-controlled multiplex PCR, was used to amplify TCRbeta CDR3 regions from genomic DNA. Processing in the source paper ran as follows. Nucleated cell counts per sample were estimated from amplification of reference gene primers within the assay. To quantify the absolute abundance of each unique TCRbeta CDR3 rearrangement, sequence reads were collapsed and filtered. For each sample, productive Simpson clonality was calculated as the square root of Simpson's diversity index across productive rearrangements. Sourced from immuneACCESS, this table was stored by TCRdb with only in-frame sequences that have V and J called. A share of the clones is absent; for the studies checked, an unresolved V gene accounts for under half, and the remainder has no known explanation. V and J calls and clone size come straight from that table; D and trimming were deduced from the DNA. The sample contains around 240,000 clones, approximately 82% of them found a single time. The ten largest make up roughly 1.4% of the sample.

The sequence came from a woman between 40 and 50 years old who had recovered from COVID-19. The source material was peripheral blood. The chain was built from TRBV5-6 and TRBJ2-1; the D gene is possibly TRBD2, with 6 bases matching. In nucleotide form, the sequence is TGTGCCAGCAGCCCAATTTTAGCGGATACCTACAATGAGCAGTTCTTC. This translates into CASSPILADTYNEQFF.